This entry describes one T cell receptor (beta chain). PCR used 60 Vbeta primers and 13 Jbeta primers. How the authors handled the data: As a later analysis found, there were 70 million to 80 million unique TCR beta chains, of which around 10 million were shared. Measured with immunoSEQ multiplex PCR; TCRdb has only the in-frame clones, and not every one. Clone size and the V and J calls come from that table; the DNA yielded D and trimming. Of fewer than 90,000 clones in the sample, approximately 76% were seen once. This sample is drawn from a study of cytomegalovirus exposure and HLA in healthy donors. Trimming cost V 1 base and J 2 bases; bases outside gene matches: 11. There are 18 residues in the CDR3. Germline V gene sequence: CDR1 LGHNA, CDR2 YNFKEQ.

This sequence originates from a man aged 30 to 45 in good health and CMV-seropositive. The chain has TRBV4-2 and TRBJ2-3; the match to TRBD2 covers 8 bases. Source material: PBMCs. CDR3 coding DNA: TGTGCCAGCAGCCAAGGCCCTCATGGGCGGGGGGACACAGATACGCAGTATTTT. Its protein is CASSQGPHGRGDTDTQYF.